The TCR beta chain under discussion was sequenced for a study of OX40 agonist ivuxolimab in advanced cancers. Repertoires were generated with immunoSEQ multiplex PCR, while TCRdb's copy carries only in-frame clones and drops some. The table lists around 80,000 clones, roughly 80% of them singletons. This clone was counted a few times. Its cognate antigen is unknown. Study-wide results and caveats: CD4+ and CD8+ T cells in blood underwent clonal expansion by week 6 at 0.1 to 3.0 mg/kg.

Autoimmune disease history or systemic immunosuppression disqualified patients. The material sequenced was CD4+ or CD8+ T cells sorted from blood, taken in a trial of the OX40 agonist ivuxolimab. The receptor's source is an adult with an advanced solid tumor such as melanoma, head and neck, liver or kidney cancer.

The CDR3: CASSVGSGTDNSPLHF. The CDR3, as DNA: TGTGCCAGCAGCGTAGGGTCAGGAACAGATAATTCACCCCTCCACTTT. V is TRBV9 and J is TRBJ1-6; D uncertain. The CDR3 totals 16 residues. Germline V gives CDR1 SGDLS, CDR2 YYNGEE. Trimming cost V 0 bases and J 5 bases, with 12 bases left between them.